This T cell receptor (beta chain) originates from a study of shared clonotypes between healthy human individuals. Libraries were prepared by immunoSEQ multiplex PCR; TCRdb keeps only in-frame clonotypes and omits some of them. This sample has some 2 million clones, with 85% to 95% found just once. The CDR3 is made up of 13 amino acids. The V and J ends lost 2 bases and 8 bases respectively, with 12 bases between them. Germline V gene data show CDR1 as MNHEY and CDR2 as SVGAGI. The TCR originated in a young man in good health. The gene calls are TRBV6-5 and TRBJ1-1; D uncertain. Sample: naive CD4+ T cells sorted from blood. The sample's subset: CD45RA+ positively selected. CDR3 sequence reads: CASSYPSPGEAFF. CDR3 sequence (DNA): TGTGCCAGCAGTTACCCCTCCCCGGGGGAAGCTTTCTTT.